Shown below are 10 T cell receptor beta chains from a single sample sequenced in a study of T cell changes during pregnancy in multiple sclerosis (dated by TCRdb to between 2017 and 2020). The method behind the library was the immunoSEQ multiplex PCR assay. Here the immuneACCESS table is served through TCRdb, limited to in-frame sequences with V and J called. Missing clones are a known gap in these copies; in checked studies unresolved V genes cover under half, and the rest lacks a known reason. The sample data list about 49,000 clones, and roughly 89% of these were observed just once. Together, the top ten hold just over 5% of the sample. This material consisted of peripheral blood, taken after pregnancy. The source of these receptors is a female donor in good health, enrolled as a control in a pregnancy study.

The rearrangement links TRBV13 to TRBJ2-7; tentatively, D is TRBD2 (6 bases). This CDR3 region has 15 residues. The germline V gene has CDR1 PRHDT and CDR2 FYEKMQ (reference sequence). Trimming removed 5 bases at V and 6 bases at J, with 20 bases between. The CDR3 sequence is CASSRRGGPGREQYF. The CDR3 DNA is TGTGCCAGCAGCCGACGTGGAGGGCCAGGGCGCGAGCAGTACTTC.

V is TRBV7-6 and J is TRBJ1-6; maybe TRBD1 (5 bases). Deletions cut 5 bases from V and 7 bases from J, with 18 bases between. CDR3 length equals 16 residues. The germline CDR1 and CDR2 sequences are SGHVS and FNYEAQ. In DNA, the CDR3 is TGTGCCAGCAGCGCATTCATCGGGACTGACAATTCACCCCTCCACTTT. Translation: CASSAFIGTDNSPLHF.

The DNA for the CDR3 is TGTGCCACCAGCAAAGTATACCGGGACAGGGATGCCAATGAGCAGTTCTTC. Translating gives CATSKVYRDRDANEQFF. J is TRBJ2-1 and V is TRBV15, with 9 nucleotides matching TRBD1. The V segment lost 4 bases and the J segment 6 bases; nucleotides outside the gene matches: 13. Germline CDR1 is LNHNV and CDR2 is YYDKDF (reference sequence). The CDR3 covers 17 residues.

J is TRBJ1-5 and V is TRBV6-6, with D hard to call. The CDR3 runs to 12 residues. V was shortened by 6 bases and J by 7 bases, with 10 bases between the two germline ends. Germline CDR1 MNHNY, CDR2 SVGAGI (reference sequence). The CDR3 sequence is CASREDNQPQHF. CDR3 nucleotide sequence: TGTGCCAGCAGAGAGGATAACCAGCCCCAGCATTTT.

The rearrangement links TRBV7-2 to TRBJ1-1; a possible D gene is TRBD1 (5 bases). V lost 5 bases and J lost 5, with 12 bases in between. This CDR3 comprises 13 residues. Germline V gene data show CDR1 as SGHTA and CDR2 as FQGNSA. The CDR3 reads CASSADSDTEAFF. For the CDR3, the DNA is TGTGCCAGCAGCGCAGACAGCGATACTGAAGCTTTCTTT. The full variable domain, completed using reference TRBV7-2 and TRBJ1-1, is GAGVSQSPSNKVTEKGKDVELRCDPISGHTALYWYRQSLGQGLEFLIYFQGNSAPDKSGLPSDRFSAERTGGSVSTLTIQRTQQEDSAVYLCASSADSDTEAFFGQGTRLTVV.

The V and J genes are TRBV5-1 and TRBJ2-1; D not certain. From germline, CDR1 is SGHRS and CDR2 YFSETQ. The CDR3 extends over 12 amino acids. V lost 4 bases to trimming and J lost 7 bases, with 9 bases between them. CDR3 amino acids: CASSGDLNEQFF. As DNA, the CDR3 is TGCGCCAGCAGCGGAGACTTGAATGAGCAGTTCTTC.

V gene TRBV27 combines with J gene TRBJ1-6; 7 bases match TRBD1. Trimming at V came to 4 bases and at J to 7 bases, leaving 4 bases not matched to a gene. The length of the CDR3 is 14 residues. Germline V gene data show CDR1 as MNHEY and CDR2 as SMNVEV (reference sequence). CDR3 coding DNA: TGTGCCAGCAGTTCAAGGGGGCTGAATTCACCCCTCCACTTT. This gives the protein CASSSRGLNSPLHF.

CDR3 in amino acids: CASSAGLVTYEQYF. In DNA form, the CDR3 reads TGTGCCAGCAGCGCCGGACTGGTTACCTACGAGCAGTACTTC. The chain employs TRBV9 and TRBJ2-7; D is perhaps TRBD2 (5 bases). This CDR3 has 14 residues. V gave up 3 bases and J gave up 2 bases, with 12 bases separating them. CDR1 SGDLS and CDR2 YYNGEE come from the germline V gene.

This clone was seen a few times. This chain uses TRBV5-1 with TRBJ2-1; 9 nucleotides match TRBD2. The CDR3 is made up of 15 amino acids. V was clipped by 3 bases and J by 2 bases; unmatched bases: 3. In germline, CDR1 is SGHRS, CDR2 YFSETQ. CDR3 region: CASSSIAGAYNEQFF. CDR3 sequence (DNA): TGCGCCAGCAGCTCCATAGCGGGAGCCTACAATGAGCAGTTCTTC.

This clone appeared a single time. The CDR3 nucleotides are TGTGCCAGCAGCTGGACAGGGGTTGGATACGAGCAGTACTTC. Translating gives CASSWTGVGYEQYF. This chain uses TRBV27 with TRBJ2-7; 9 bases align to TRBD1. The V gene end was trimmed by 6 bases and the J gene end by 4 bases; junction bases not matched to a gene: 7. Germline V gives CDR1 MNHEY, CDR2 SMNVEV (reference sequence). The CDR3 totals 14 residues.